This entry features one T cell receptor beta chain sequence. The data originate from a study of PD-L1 blockade in urothelial cancer. Across the study: After treatment start, blood was analyzed at 3 weeks (second dose) and at 6 weeks.

The CDR3 is made up of 14 amino acids. V was clipped by 5 bases and J by 6 bases; unmatched bases: 6. Germline V gives CDR1 MDHEN, CDR2 SYDVKM. Profiling relied on immunoSEQ multiplex PCR, and the TCRdb table lists in-frame clones only, not all of them. This table holds roughly 30,000 clones, around nine tenths found once. This specimen consisted of PBMCs, obtained around atezolizumab (anti-PD-L1) treatment. V gene TRBV28 combines with J gene TRBJ1-4; 7 bases line up with TRBD1. This TCR was recovered from a middle-aged man with urothelial cancer. The CDR3 loop is CASSPTGDDEKLFF. The CDR3 nucleotides are TGTGCCAGCAGTCCAACAGGGGATGATGAAAAACTGTTTTTT.